One sample yielded the 23 T cell receptor beta chains listed below, sequenced in a study of Ad26.COV2.S vaccination and SARS-CoV-2 variants. Data came from immunoSEQ multiplex PCR; TCRdb stores just in-frame clones and leaves some out. The table has more than 400,000 clones, 90% seen once. Stated treatment: 19 received Ad26.COV2.S at low or high dose, single or two shots; 5 received placebo; per-sample allocation not given. Samples were taken on day 63 after the first vaccine or placebo injection. The material was peripheral blood, obtained in a trial of Ad26.COV2.S vaccine versus placebo. These receptors all stem from a person aged 18 to 65 who received the Ad26.COV2.S COVID-19 vaccine or a placebo.

The rearrangement links TRBV28 to TRBJ1-6; D gene unclear. V was clipped by 7 bases and J by 14 bases, with 21 bases between them. CDR3 length: 14 amino acids. Germline-derived CDR1 and CDR2 are MDHEN and SYDVKM. The CDR3 loop is CASTLSPPSRSLHF. The CDR3 region has the DNA TGTGCCAGCACCCTAAGCCCCCCGAGTAGGTCCCTCCACTTT.

The gene calls are TRBV21-1 and TRBJ2-1; the table's D call of TRBD2 was not tested on the DNA. TRBV21-1 is deemed a pseudogene. The CDR3 length is 15 residues. The CDR3, as DNA: TGTGCCAGCAGCAAAGCGTCCGGGGATGGTAATGAGCAGTTCTTC. This gives the protein CASSKASGDGNEQFF.

With regard to this clone: This specimen includes other DNA sequences encoding the same CDR3. The chain employs TRBV5-4 and TRBJ2-3; D not certain. There are 12 residues in the CDR3. Germline CDR1 reads SGHNT; CDR2 reads YYREEE (reference sequence). Trimming removed 4 bases from V and 3 bases from J, with 6 bases in between. CDR3 DNA sequence: TGTGCCAGCAGCCCGTCAACAGATACGCAGTATTTT. It specifies CASSPSTDTQYF.

For this clone: Other DNA sequences in this specimen translate into the identical CDR3. The V and J genes are TRBV5-1 and TRBJ2-7, with D perhaps matching TRBD1 (6 bases). V was pared by 4 bases and J by 4 bases, with 12 bases between. The germline gives CDR1 SGHRS, CDR2 YFSETQ. This CDR3 spans 13 amino acids. The CDR3 protein is CASSPGQFYEQYF. CDR3 DNA sequence: TGCGCCAGCAGCCCTGGACAGTTTTACGAGCAGTACTTC. The full variable domain, completed using reference TRBV5-1 and TRBJ2-7, is KAGVTQTPRYLIKTRGQQVTLSCSPISGHRSVSWYQQTPGQGLQFLFEYFSETQRNKGNFPGRFSGRQFSNSRSEMNVSTLELGDSALYLCASSPGQFYEQYFGPGTRLTVT.

The rearrangement links TRBV21-1 to TRBJ2-7. TRBV21-1 is marked as a pseudogene. There are 13 residues in the CDR3. CDR3 in amino acids: CASSKGKFYEQYF. In DNA, the CDR3 is TGTGCCAGCAGCAAAGGAAAATTCTACGAGCAGTACTTC.

In its sample, this clone was seen once. At the DNA level, this CDR3 is encoded by other sequences in the same sample as well. The V gene is TRBV11-1, the J gene TRBJ1-1; 7 positions agree with TRBD1. In germline, CDR1 is SGHAT, CDR2 FQDESV (reference sequence). This CDR3 contains 14 residues. Trimming took 4 bases from V and 1 from J; bases not matched to a gene: 3. CDR3: CASSSGTANTEAFF. The CDR3 nucleotides read TGTGCCAGCAGCTCGGGGACAGCGAACACTGAAGCTTTCTTT.

CDR3 nucleotide sequence: TGCAGTGCTAGTTTTGGGAGCGTTGGGAACACCGGGGAGCTGTTTTTT. It encodes CSASFGSVGNTGELFF. The chain recombines TRBV20-1 with TRBJ2-2; D is possibly TRBD2 (5 bases). V was trimmed by 3 bases and J by 1 base, leaving 15 bases between them. This CDR3 has 16 residues. Germline V gene data show CDR1 as DFQATT and CDR2 as SNEGSKA (reference sequence).

On this clone: The same CDR3 also results from other DNA sequences found in this sample. The chain uses TRBV12-3 or TRBV12-4 and TRBJ2-5; D not resolved. The V and J ends lost 2 bases and 5 bases respectively, with 9 bases between them. The CDR3 spans 13 residues. The CDR3 loop is CASSLNPGETQYF. In DNA, the CDR3 is TGTGCCAGCAGTTTAAACCCCGGGGAGACCCAGTACTTC.

V is TRBV16 and J is TRBJ2-3; 11 nucleotides line up with TRBD2. J gave up 0 bases and V 2 bases, and 1 base lay outside the gene matches. Germline lookup yields CDR1 KGHSY and CDR2 FQNENV. The CDR3 loop spans 16 amino acids. The CDR3 loop reads CASSQTSGRSTDTQYF. In nucleotides, the CDR3 is TGTGCCAGCAGCCAAACTAGCGGGAGAAGCACAGATACGCAGTATTTT. Using reference TRBV16 and TRBJ2-3 for the parts outside the CDR3, the full variable domain is GEEVAQTPKHLVRGEGQKAKLYCAPIKGHSYVFWYQQVLKNEFKFLISFQNENVFDETGMPKERFSAKCLPNSPCSLEIQATKLEDSAVYFCASSQTSGRSTDTQYFGPGTRLTVL.

CDR3 sequence reads: CASSLGGSVEKLFF. The CDR3 nucleotides are TGCGCCAGCAGCTTGGGCGGGAGTGTTGAAAAACTGTTTTTT. V is TRBV5-1 and J is TRBJ1-4; D is unclear. CDR3 length: 14 amino acids. Trimming left V 0 bases short and J 7 bases short, with 10 bases between. Germline assignment: CDR1 SGHRS and CDR2 YFSETQ.

The V call is TRBV19, the J call TRBJ2-1; 12 bases are a match to TRBD2. CDR1 and CDR2 from the germline V gene are LNHDA and SQIVND (reference sequence). With V trimmed by 5 bases and J by 4 bases, 6 bases remained unmatched. This CDR3 region has 16 residues. In nucleotides, the CDR3 is TGTGCCAGTAGTCCAAGGGGGACTAGCGGGTACAATGAGCAGTTCTTC. It yields the protein CASSPRGTSGYNEQFF.

The chain couples TRBV3-1 (or the pseudogene TRBV3-2) to TRBJ2-1; weak D call: TRBD2 (7 bases). The CDR3 extends over 14 amino acids. The V end lost 0 bases, the J end lost 10 bases, and 13 bases lay between the germline ends. The germline V gene encodes CDR1 LGHDT and CDR2 YNNKEL (reference sequence). The CDR3 coding sequence is TGTGCCAGCAGCCAAGAGCACCGGGGGGCAGAGCAGTTCTTC. It specifies CASSQEHRGAEQFF.

V gene TRBV15 combines with J gene TRBJ2-3; TRBD2 is a possible D gene (5 bases). Looked up from germline, CDR1 is LNHNV and CDR2 is YYDKDF (reference sequence). This CDR3 spans 16 amino acids. With 2 bases removed from V and 0 bases from J, the gap between germline ends came to 12 bases. The CDR3 loop reads CATSRTRVVSTDTQYF. Written as DNA, the CDR3 is TGTGCCACCAGCAGAACGCGGGTCGTTAGCACAGATACGCAGTATTTT.

The V and J genes are TRBV2 and TRBJ2-7; 9 bases align to TRBD2. Germline loops: CDR1 SNHLY, CDR2 FYNNEI. The CDR3 is made up of 14 amino acids. Trimming took 8 bases from V and 1 from J; bases not matched to a gene: 6. The CDR3 nucleotides read TGTGCCAGCCCGGCCCTAGCGGGATCCTACGAGCAGTACTTC. Encoded protein: CASPALAGSYEQYF.

The rearrangement joins TRBV4-3 to TRBJ1-1, with a weak D call TRBD1 (6 bases). There are 15 residues in the CDR3. The ends were cut back, 0 bases at V and 5 bases at J, with 13 bases in the middle. The germline gives CDR1 LGHNA, CDR2 YSLEER. The CDR3 region has the DNA TGCGCCAGCAGCCAAGATCGGGGGGCAGGAACTGAAGCTTTCTTT. Protein: CASSQDRGAGTEAFF.

The chain couples TRBV7-9 to TRBJ2-7; the match to TRBD1 covers 7 bases. The CDR3 covers 13 residues. Unmatched junction bases numbered 6, after V lost 4 bases and J lost 6 bases. Per the germline V gene, CDR1 is SEHNR and CDR2 is FQNEAQ (reference sequence). The chain's CDR3 is CASSSAGGAEQYF. CDR3 bases: TGTGCCAGCAGCTCAGCAGGGGGAGCCGAGCAGTACTTC.

The J gene is TRBJ1-5, the V gene TRBV7-2; no definite D call. V was pared by 5 bases and J by 7 bases, with 9 bases between. CDR1 is SGHTA and CDR2 is FQGNSA in the germline V gene. This CDR3 region has 12 residues. For the CDR3, the DNA is TGTGCCAGCAGCCTAGATTACCAGCCCCAGCATTTT. Translated: CASSLDYQPQHF. Variable domain in full (rest from reference TRBV7-2 and TRBJ1-5): GAGVSQSPSNKVTEKGKDVELRCDPISGHTALYWYRQSLGQGLEFLIYFQGNSAPDKSGLPSDRFSAERTGGSVSTLTIQRTQQEDSAVYLCASSLDYQPQHFGDGTRLSIL.

The V call is TRBV7-2, the J call TRBJ2-1; TRBD2 matches 10 bases. J was trimmed by 2 bases and V by 5 bases; bases with no gene match: 6. Germline assignment: CDR1 SGHTA and CDR2 FQGNSA. This CDR3 region has 16 residues. DNA for the CDR3: TGTGCCAGCAGCAGTCACAGCGGGAGGGCCTACAATGAGCAGTTCTTC. It codes for CASSSHSGRAYNEQFF.

Only one count was recorded for this clone. The CDR3 loop is CASSDSAGGPYEQYF. DNA for the CDR3: TGTGCCAGCAGTGATTCCGCGGGAGGGCCCTACGAGCAGTACTTC. The chain uses TRBV6-1 and TRBJ2-7; TRBD2 matches 9 bases. The length of the CDR3 is 15 residues. Trimming cost V 3 bases and J 2 bases; bases outside gene matches: 5. Germline CDR1 MNHNS, CDR2 SASEGT.

The chain has TRBV6-2 or TRBV6-3 and TRBJ1-1, with a weak D call TRBD1 (6 bases). The CDR3 length is 18 residues. Trimming took off 4 bases at V and 0 bases at J, with 21 bases between the two ends. Looked up from germline, CDR1 is MNHEY and CDR2 is SVGEGT. CDR3 nucleotides: TGTGCCAGCAGTTTCCCTATTAGGGGGAATACAATGAACACTGAAGCTTTCTTT. Translation gives CASSFPIRGNTMNTEAFF.

This chain connects TRBV7-9 to TRBJ2-2; D uncertain. The CDR3 has 15 residues. CDR1 is SEHNR and CDR2 is FQNEAQ in the germline V gene (reference sequence). V lost 7 bases, J lost 4 bases, and 16 bases lay in between. The CDR3 is CASTIGTGTTGELFF. CDR3 DNA sequence: TGTGCCAGCACCATAGGAACGGGTACCACCGGGGAGCTGTTTTTT. The full variable domain, its missing parts supplied by reference TRBV7-9 and TRBJ2-2, is DTGVSQNPRHKITKRGQNVTFRCDPISEHNRLYWYRQTLGQGPEFLTYFQNEAQLEKSRLLSDRFSAERPKGSFSTLEIQRTEQGDSAMYLCASTIGTGTTGELFFGEGSRLTVL.

This chain joins TRBV18 and TRBJ1-4; D perhaps matches TRBD1 (5 bases). V was trimmed by 1 base and J by 5 bases, leaving 11 bases between them. Germline CDR1 and CDR2: KGHSH and LQKENI. The CDR3 length is 15 residues. The CDR3: CASSPQGPKNEKLFF. CDR3 DNA: TGTGCCAGCTCACCACAGGGGCCCAAAAATGAAAAACTGTTTTTT.

The CDR3: CASSWTGLGTDTQYF. In DNA, the CDR3 is TGTGCCAGCAGCTGGACAGGGTTGGGCACAGATACGCAGTATTTT. J is TRBJ2-3 and V is TRBV28; TRBD1 matches 8 bases. V was pared by 6 bases and J by 1 base, with 6 bases of the junction left unmatched. Germline loops: CDR1 MDHEN, CDR2 SYDVKM. The CDR3 length is 15 residues.